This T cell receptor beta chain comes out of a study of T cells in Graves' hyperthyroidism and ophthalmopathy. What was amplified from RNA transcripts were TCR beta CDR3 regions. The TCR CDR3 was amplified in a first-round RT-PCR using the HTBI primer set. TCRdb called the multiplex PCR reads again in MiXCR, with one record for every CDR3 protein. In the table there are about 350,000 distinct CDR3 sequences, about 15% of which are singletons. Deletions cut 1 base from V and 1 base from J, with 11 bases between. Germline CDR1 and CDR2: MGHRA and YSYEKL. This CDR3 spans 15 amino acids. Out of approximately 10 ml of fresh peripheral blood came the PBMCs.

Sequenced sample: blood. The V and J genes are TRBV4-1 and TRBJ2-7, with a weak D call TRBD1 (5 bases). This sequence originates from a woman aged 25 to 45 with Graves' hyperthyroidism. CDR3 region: CASSQVGQGSYEQYF. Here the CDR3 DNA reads TGCGCCAGCAGCCAAGTCGGGCAGGGATCCTACGAGCAGTACTTC.